Below are 10 T cell receptor beta chains sequenced from a single sample in a study of T cell clonotyping in hematopoietic cell transplantation. Sequencing used immunoSEQ multiplex PCR; TCRdb keeps in-frame clones, though not all of them. The sample lists roughly 30,000 clones, 60% to 85% occurring once. Time point here: recipient sample about 28 days before transplant, after cytoreduction. This specimen was peripheral blood mononuclear cells, taken before stem cell transplant. The receptors were gathered from a woman aged 25 to 45 with chronic myeloid leukemia. Some clones in this sample may be carry-over from other donors' samples.

This clone appeared a single time. One end of the junction is discordant with germline, which a read error may explain. The chain couples TRBV2 to TRBJ1-1; tentative D call: TRBD1 (6 bases). There are 12 residues in the CDR3. Per the germline V gene, CDR1 is SNHLY and CDR2 is FYNNEI. The CDR3 protein is CASSENVRGAVF. The CDR3 nucleotides read TGTGCCAGCAGTGAGAACGTGAGGGGGGCCGTCTTT. Full variable domain (remainder filled in from reference TRBV2 and TRBJ1-1): EPEVTQTPSHQVTQMGQEVILRCVPISNHLYFYWYRQILGQKVEFLVSFYNNEISEKSEIFDDQFSVERPDGSNFTLKIRSTKLEDSAMYFCASSENVRGAVFGQGTRLTVV.

The rearrangement uses TRBV2 and TRBJ1-2; D is unclear. This CDR3 spans 12 amino acids. V was trimmed by 6 bases and J by 7 bases, leaving 12 bases between them. Germline CDR1 is SNHLY and CDR2 is FYNNEI. CDR3 region: CASSSDIFGYTF. DNA for the CDR3: TGTGCCAGCAGCTCTGATATCTTTGGCTACACCTTC.

In its sample, this clone was seen a few times. V and J are TRBV12-5 and TRBJ1-2; 7 nucleotides line up with TRBD1. CDR3 size: 11 residues. The V gene end was trimmed by 6 bases and the J gene end by 5 bases; junction bases not matched to a gene: 0. From germline, CDR1 is LGHNT and CDR2 FRNRAP. The CDR3 bases are TGTGCTAGTGGACAGGGGTATGGCTACACCTTC. Translation: CASGQGYGYTF.

This chain joins TRBV4-2 and TRBJ2-3, with 12 bases aligning to TRBD2. The germline gives CDR1 LGHNA, CDR2 YNFKEQ. CDR3 length: 17 residues. J lost 0 bases, V lost 1 base, and 2 bases had no gene match. CDR3 protein: CASSQGTSGVSTDTQYF. CDR3 coding DNA: TGTGCCAGCAGCCAAGGGACTAGCGGGGTTAGCACAGATACGCAGTATTTT.

The chain joins TRBV19 to TRBJ2-1; perhaps TRBD2 as D (7 bases). This CDR3 has 15 residues. V dropped 6 bases and J dropped 5 bases, with 17 bases sitting between them. Germline V gives CDR1 LNHDA, CDR2 SQIVND (reference sequence). CDR3 in DNA: TGTGCCAGTAGCGATCCCCGGGGGGCGAACAATGAGCAGTTCTTC. Its protein product is CASSDPRGANNEQFF.

The chain carries TRBV29-1 and TRBJ2-3; D is uncertain. Germline-derived CDR1 and CDR2 are SQVTM and ANQGSEA. V was trimmed by 3 bases and J by 2 bases, leaving 3 bases between them. The CDR3 length is 11 residues. CDR3 DNA sequence: TGCAGCGTTGACATCACAGATACGCAGTATTTT. Translation gives CSVDITDTQYF.

CDR3 bases: TGTGCCAGTAGTGTAAGCCCGGACAGGAACTATGGCTACACCTTC. This translates into CASSVSPDRNYGYTF. J is TRBJ1-2 and V is TRBV19; 7 positions match TRBD1. CDR3 length equals 15 residues. J was trimmed by 2 bases and V by 5 bases; bases with no gene match: 8. The germline V gene has CDR1 LNHDA and CDR2 SQIVND (reference sequence).

The chain is built from TRBV5-6 and TRBJ2-7; D is unclear. The CDR3 extends over 13 amino acids. Germline V lookup: CDR1 SGHDT, CDR2 YYEEEE. The V and J ends lost 0 bases and 2 bases respectively, with 6 bases between them. The CDR3 sequence: CASSLAQAYEQYV. The CDR3 coding sequence is TGTGCCAGCAGCTTGGCGCAGGCCTACGAGCAGTACGTC.

The V gene is TRBV10-1, the J gene TRBJ2-3; D possibly corresponds to TRBD2 (5 bases). This CDR3 region has 13 residues. V lost 3 bases and J lost 6, with 10 bases in between. The germline V gene has CDR1 WNHNN and CDR2 SYGVQD (reference sequence). The CDR3 bases are TGCGCCAGCAGTGAAATGGAGGCGGATACGCAGTATTTT. Translation gives CASSEMEADTQYF.

This chain connects TRBV30 to TRBJ1-1; possibly TRBD1 for D (5 bases). Germline CDR1 and CDR2: GTSNPN and SVGIG (reference sequence). V gave up 5 bases and J gave up 11 bases, with 15 bases separating them. CDR3 length equals 11 residues. The CDR3 sequence: CAWAGQVEAFF. The CDR3 DNA follows: TGTGCCTGGGCGGGGCAGGTGGAGGCTTTCTTT.